A selection of T cell receptor beta chains follows, all from one sample in a study of blood T cell repertoires in COVID-19. The protocol was immunoSEQ multiplex PCR, while the TCRdb copy is restricted to in-frame clones and leaves out a portion. Among approximately 200,000 clones listed, 79% were seen once. The specimen was peripheral blood. These receptors were obtained from a man aged 60-69 years with active or convalescent COVID-19. The CDR3 runs from the conserved cysteine through the conserved F or W. D genes are given only for firm matches. Some rows have no size entry. The others give once, few or many, or a class for an expanded clone.

v_call: TRBV29-1; d_call: TRBD1; j_call: TRBJ1-2; clone_size: NA; cdr3_aa: CSGIEPGQGANYGYTF; cdr3_nt: TGCAGCGGGATCGAACCGGGACAGGGAGCTAACTATGGCTACACCTTC
v_call: TRBV3-1/TRBV3-2; d_call: TRBD2; j_call: TRBJ2-5; clone_size: NA; cdr3_aa: CASSGGEETQYF; cdr3_nt: TGTGCCAGCAGCGGGGGGGAAGAGACCCAGTACTTC
v_call: TRBV4-3; d_call: TRBD1; j_call: TRBJ1-2; clone_size: once; cdr3_aa: CASSQDRDRRQNF; cdr3_nt: TGCGCCAGCAGCCAGGACCGGGACAGGCGACAAAACTTC
v_call: TRBV18; d_call: NA; j_call: TRBJ2-1; clone_size: NA; cdr3_aa: CASSPQGLKPYNEQFF; cdr3_nt: TGTGCCAGCTCACCGCAGGGGCTCAAACCGTACAATGAGCAGTTCTTC
v_call: TRBV9; d_call: TRBD2; j_call: TRBJ2-6; clone_size: NA; cdr3_aa: CASSVAHQGAGVTGANVLTF; cdr3_nt: TGTGCCAGCAGCGTCGCCCACCAGGGTGCGGGAGTTACCGGGGCCAACGTCCTGACTTTC
v_call: TRBV6-5; d_call: NA; j_call: TRBJ1-2; clone_size: NA; cdr3_aa: CASRRQQGLASSYTF; cdr3_nt: TGTGCCAGCAGAAGACAGCAGGGCTTGGCGTCTAGCTACACCTTC
v_call: TRBV19; d_call: NA; j_call: TRBJ1-5; clone_size: NA; cdr3_aa: CASSTTAYSNQPQHF; cdr3_nt: TGTGCCAGTAGTACGACAGCTTATAGCAATCAGCCCCAGCATTTT
v_call: TRBV29-1; d_call: TRBD1; j_call: TRBJ2-5; clone_size: once; cdr3_aa: CSVEDGGQGVRETQYF; cdr3_nt: TGCAGCGTTGAAGATGGCGGGCAGGGGGTTCGAGAGACCCAGTACTTC
v_call: TRBV28; d_call: NA; j_call: TRBJ1-2; clone_size: NA; cdr3_aa: CASSVGGNYGYTF; cdr3_nt: TGTGCCAGCAGTGTGGGGGGAAACTATGGCTACACCTTC
v_call: TRBV3-1/TRBV3-2; d_call: TRBD2; j_call: TRBJ2-3; clone_size: NA; cdr3_aa: CALAGKPMWSTDTQYF; cdr3_nt: TGTGCCCTAGCGGGAAAACCCATGTGGAGCACAGATACGCAGTATTTT
v_call: TRBV6-5; d_call: TRBD1; j_call: TRBJ1-1; clone_size: NA; cdr3_aa: CASSPTGVMAEAFF; cdr3_nt: TGTGCCAGCAGCCCCACAGGGGTGATGGCTGAAGCTTTCTTT
v_call: TRBV5-4; d_call: TRBD2; j_call: TRBJ2-5; clone_size: NA; cdr3_aa: CASSPGSGGALETQYF; cdr3_nt: TGTGCCAGCAGCCCGGGTAGCGGGGGTGCTCTAGAGACCCAGTACTTC
v_call: TRBV29-1; d_call: NA; j_call: TRBJ1-1; clone_size: NA; cdr3_aa: CSTRREWAFF; cdr3_nt: TGCAGCACCAGGAGGGAGTGGGCTTTCTTT
v_call: TRBV7-2; d_call: TRBD2; j_call: TRBJ2-5; clone_size: NA; cdr3_aa: CASKLGGIGETQYF; cdr3_nt: TGTGCCAGCAAATTGGGGGGGATAGGAGAGACCCAGTACTTC
v_call: TRBV4-2; d_call: NA; j_call: TRBJ1-1; clone_size: NA; cdr3_aa: CASSQTGTEAFF; cdr3_nt: TGTGCCAGCAGCCAAACCGGGACAGAAGCTTTCTTT